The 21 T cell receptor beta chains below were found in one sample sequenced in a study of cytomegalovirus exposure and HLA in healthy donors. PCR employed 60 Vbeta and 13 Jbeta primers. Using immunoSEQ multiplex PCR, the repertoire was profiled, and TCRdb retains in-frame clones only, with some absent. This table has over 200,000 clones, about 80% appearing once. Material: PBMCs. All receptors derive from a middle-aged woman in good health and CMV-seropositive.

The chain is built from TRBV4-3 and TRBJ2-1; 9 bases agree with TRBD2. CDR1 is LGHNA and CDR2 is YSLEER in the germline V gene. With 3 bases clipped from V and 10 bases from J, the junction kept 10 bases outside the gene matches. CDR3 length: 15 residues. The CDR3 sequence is CASSQNPLAGEEQFF. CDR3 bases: TGCGCCAGCAGCCAGAATCCTTTAGCGGGAGAGGAGCAGTTCTTC.

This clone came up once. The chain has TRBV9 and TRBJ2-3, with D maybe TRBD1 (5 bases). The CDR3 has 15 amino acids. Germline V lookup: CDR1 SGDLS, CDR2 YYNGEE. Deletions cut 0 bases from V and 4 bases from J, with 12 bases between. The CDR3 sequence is CASSVVGVGADTQYF. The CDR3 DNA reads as TGTGCCAGCAGCGTAGTAGGGGTTGGGGCAGATACGCAGTATTTT.

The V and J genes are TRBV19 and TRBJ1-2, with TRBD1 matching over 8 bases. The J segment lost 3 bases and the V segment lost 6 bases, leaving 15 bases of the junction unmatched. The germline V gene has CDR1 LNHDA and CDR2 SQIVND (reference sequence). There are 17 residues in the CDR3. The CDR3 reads CASRGQVVFVSDYGYTF. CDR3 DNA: TGTGCCAGTAGGGGACAGGTTGTGTTTGTTTCGGACTATGGCTACACCTTC.

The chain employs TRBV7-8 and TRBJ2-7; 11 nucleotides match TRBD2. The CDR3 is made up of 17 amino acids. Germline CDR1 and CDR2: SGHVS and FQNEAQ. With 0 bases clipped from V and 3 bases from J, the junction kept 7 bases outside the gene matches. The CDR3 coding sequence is TGTGCCAGCAGCTTAGCACCGACTAGCGGGGTTTTCTACGAGCAGTACTTC. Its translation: CASSLAPTSGVFYEQYF. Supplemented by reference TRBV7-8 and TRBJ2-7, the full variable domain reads GAGVSQSPRYKVAKRGQDVALRCDPISGHVSLFWYQQALGQGPEFLTYFQNEAQLDKSGLPSDRFFAERPEGSVSTLKIQRTQQEDSAVYLCASSLAPTSGVFYEQYFGPGTRLTVT.

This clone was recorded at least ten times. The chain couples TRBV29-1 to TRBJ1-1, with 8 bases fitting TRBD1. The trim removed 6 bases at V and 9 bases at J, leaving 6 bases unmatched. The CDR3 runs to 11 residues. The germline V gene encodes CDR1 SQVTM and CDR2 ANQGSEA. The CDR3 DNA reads TGCAGCGTGAGGACAGGGCCTCAAGCTTTCTTT. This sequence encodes CSVRTGPQAFF.

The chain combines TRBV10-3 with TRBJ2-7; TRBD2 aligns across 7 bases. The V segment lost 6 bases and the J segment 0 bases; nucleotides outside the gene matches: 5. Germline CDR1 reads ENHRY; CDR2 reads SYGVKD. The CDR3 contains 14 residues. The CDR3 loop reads CAIRSGTNSYEQYF. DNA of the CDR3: TGTGCCATCAGGAGCGGGACCAACTCCTACGAGCAGTACTTC.

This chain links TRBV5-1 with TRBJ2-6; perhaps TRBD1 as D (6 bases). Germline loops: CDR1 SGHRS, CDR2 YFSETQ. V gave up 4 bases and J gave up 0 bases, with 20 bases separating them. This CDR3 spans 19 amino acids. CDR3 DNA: TGCGCCAGCAGCCGCAAATCGACAGGAGGTAGCTCTGGGGCCAACGTCCTGACTTTC. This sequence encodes CASSRKSTGGSSGANVLTF.

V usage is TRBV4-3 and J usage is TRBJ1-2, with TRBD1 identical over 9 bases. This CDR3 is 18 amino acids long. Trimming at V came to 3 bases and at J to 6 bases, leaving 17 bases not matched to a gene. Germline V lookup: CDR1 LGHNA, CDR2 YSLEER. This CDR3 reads CASSQLPGTGFEGNGYTF. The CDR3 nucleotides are TGCGCCAGCAGCCAGCTACCCGGGACAGGGTTTGAGGGGAATGGCTACACCTTC.

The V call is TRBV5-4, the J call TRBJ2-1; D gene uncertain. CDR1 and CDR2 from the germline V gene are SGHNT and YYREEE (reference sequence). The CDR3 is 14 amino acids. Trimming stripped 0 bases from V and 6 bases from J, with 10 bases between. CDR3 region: CASSLAHRSNEQFF. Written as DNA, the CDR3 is TGTGCCAGCAGCTTGGCCCATCGGTCCAATGAGCAGTTCTTC. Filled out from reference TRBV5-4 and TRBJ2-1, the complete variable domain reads ETGVTQSPTHLIKTRGQQVTLRCSSQSGHNTVSWYQQALGQGPQFIFQYYREEENGRGNFPPRFSGLQFPNYSSELNVNALELDDSALYLCASSLAHRSNEQFFGPGTRLTVL.

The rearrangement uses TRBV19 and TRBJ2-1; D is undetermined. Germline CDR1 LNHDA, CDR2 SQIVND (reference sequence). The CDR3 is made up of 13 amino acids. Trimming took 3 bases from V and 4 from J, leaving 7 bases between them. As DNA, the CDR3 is TGTGCCAGTAGTATGTTCGGTTACAATGAGCAGTTCTTC. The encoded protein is CASSMFGYNEQFF.

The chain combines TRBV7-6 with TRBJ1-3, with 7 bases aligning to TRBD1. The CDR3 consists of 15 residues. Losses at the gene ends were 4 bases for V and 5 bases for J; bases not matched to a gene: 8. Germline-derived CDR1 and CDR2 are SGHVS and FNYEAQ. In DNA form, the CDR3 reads TGTGCCAGCAGCTCTACGACAGGGACCCGAAACACCATATATTTT. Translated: CASSSTTGTRNTIYF.

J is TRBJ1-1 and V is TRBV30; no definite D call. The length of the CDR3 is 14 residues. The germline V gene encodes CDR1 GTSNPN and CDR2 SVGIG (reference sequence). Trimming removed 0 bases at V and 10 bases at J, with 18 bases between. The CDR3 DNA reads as TGTGCCTGGAGTGTAACGGGTTTTGCTTCCGCAGCTTTCTTT. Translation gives CAWSVTGFASAAFF. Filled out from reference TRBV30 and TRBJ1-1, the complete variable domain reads SQTIHQWPATLVQPVGSPLSLECTVEGTSNPNLYWYRQAAGRGLQLLFYSVGIGQISSEVPQNLSASRPQDRQFILSSKKLLLSDSGFYLCAWSVTGFASAAFFGQGTRLTVV.

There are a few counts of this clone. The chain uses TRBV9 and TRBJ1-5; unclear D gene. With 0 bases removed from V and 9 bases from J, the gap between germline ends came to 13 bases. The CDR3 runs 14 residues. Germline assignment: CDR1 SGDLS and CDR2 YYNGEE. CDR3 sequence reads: CASSVGLGTGPQHF. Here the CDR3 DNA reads TGTGCCAGCAGCGTAGGACTGGGTACGGGGCCCCAGCATTTT.

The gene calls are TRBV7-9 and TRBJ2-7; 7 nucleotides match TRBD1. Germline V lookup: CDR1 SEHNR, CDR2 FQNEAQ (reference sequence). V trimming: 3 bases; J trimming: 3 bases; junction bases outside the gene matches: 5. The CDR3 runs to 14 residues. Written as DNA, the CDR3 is TGTGCCAGCAGCTTGGACAGGAGAGGCTACGAGCAGTACTTC. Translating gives CASSLDRRGYEQYF. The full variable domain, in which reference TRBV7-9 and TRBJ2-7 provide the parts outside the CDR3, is DTGVSQNPRHKITKRGQNVTFRCDPISEHNRLYWYRQTLGQGPEFLTYFQNEAQLEKSRLLSDRFSAERPKGSFSTLEIQRTEQGDSAMYLCASSLDRRGYEQYFGPGTRLTVT.

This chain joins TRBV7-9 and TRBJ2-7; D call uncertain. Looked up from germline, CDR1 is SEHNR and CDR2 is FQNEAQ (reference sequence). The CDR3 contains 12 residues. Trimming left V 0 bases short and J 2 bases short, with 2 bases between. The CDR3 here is CASSLAAYEQYF. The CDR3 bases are TGTGCCAGCAGCTTAGCCGCCTACGAGCAGTACTTC. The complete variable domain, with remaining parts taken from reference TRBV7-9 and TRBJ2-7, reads DTGVSQNPRHKITKRGQNVTFRCDPISEHNRLYWYRQTLGQGPEFLTYFQNEAQLEKSRLLSDRFSAERPKGSFSTLEIQRTEQGDSAMYLCASSLAAYEQYFGPGTRLTVT.

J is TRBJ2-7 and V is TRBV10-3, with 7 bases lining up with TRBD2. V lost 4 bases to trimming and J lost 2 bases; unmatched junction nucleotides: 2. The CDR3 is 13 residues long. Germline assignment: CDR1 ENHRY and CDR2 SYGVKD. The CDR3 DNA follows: TGTGCCATCAGTGGGGCGGGGGCCTACGAGCAGTACTTC. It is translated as CAISGAGAYEQYF.

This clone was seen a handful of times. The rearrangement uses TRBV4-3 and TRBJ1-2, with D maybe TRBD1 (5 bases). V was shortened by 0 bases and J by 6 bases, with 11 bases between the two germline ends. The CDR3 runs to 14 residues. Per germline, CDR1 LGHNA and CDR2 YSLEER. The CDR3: CASSQEWGGDGYTF. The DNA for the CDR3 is TGCGCCAGCAGCCAAGAATGGGGAGGGGATGGCTACACCTTC.

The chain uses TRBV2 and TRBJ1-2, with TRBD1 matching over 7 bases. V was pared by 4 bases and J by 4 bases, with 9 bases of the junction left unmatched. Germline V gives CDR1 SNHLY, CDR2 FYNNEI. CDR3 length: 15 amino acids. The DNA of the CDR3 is TGTGCCAGCAGTGCTGAGACAGGGACGAGCTATGGCTACACCTTC. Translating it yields CASSAETGTSYGYTF.

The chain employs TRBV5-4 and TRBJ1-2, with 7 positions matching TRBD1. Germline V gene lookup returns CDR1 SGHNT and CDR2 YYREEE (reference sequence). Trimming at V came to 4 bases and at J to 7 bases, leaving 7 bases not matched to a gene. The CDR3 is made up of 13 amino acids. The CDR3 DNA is TGTGCCAGCAGCACTTCAGAGGGGGCTGGCTACACCTTC. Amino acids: CASSTSEGAGYTF. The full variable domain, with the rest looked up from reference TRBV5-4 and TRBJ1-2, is ETGVTQSPTHLIKTRGQQVTLRCSSQSGHNTVSWYQQALGQGPQFIFQYYREEENGRGNFPPRFSGLQFPNYSSELNVNALELDDSALYLCASSTSEGAGYTFGSGTRLTVV.

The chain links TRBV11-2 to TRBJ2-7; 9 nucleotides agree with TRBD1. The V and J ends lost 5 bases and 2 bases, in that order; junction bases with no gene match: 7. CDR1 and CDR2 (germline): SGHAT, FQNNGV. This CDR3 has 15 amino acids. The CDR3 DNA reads TGTGCCAGCAGCACAAGACAGGGGGATGCCTACGAGCAGTACTTC. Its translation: CASSTRQGDAYEQYF. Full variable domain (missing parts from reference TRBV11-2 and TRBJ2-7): EAGVAQSPRYKIIEKRQSVAFWCNPISGHATLYWYQQILGQGPKLLIQFQNNGVVDDSQLPKDRFSAERLKGVDSTLKIQPAKLEDSAVYLCASSTRQGDAYEQYFGPGTRLTVT.

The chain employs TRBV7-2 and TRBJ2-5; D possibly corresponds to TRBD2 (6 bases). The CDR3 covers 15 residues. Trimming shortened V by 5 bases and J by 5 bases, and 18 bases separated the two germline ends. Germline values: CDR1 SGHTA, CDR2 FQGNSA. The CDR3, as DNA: TGTGCCAGCAGCCGCGGGCCAGGTGGAGGGGAGACCCAGTACTTC. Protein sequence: CASSRGPGGGETQYF.